This entry lists 9 T cell receptor beta chains sequenced from one sample in a study of blood T cell repertoires in COVID-19. TCRdb's copy holds only in-frame clones and misses some; the assay was immunoSEQ multiplex PCR. The table has some 250,000 clones, around 83% seen once; the top ten hold approximately 6%. What was sequenced was peripheral blood. These receptors all come from a man older than 75 with acute or convalescent COVID-19.

The CDR3 bases are TGTGCCAGCAGTTACGCCCTCCGGGACAGCAACTATGGCTACACCTTC. Translated, it gives CASSYALRDSNYGYTF. The J gene is TRBJ1-2, the V gene TRBV6-5, with TRBD1 matching 7 bases. The J segment lost 2 bases and the V segment lost 2 bases, leaving 8 bases of the junction unmatched. Germline values: CDR1 MNHEY, CDR2 SVGAGI. CDR3 length: 16 amino acids.

The J gene is TRBJ2-7, the V gene TRBV5-1, with a tentative D call TRBD1 (6 bases). This CDR3 has 15 amino acids. V was clipped by 2 bases and J by 0 bases, with 12 bases between them. Germline V gene data show CDR1 as SGHRS and CDR2 as YFSETQ. The CDR3 is CASSFRGVSSYEQYF. As DNA, the CDR3 is TGCGCCAGCAGCTTCAGGGGTGTAAGCTCCTACGAGCAGTACTTC.

CDR3 coding DNA: TGTGCCAGCAGCTACAGCCTTTCACCCCTCCACTTT. This encodes CASSYSLSPLHF. The genes are TRBV11-2 and TRBJ1-6; D is ambiguous. Germline V gene data show CDR1 as SGHAT and CDR2 as FQNNGV. Trimming removed 4 bases at V and 9 bases at J, with 7 bases between. CDR3 size: 12 residues.

The J gene is TRBJ2-5, the V gene TRBV18; tentative D call: TRBD2 (7 bases). CDR1 and CDR2 from the germline V gene are KGHSH and LQKENI. Trimming stripped 5 bases from V and 2 bases from J, with 15 bases between. There are 15 residues in the CDR3. CDR3 DNA: TGTGCCAGCTCATTCCAGGGGAGGGGGCAAGAGACCCAGTACTTC. Encoded protein: CASSFQGRGQETQYF.

The V call is TRBV5-1, the J call TRBJ1-1; a weak D match, TRBD1 (5 bases). Deletions cut 0 bases from V and 5 bases from J, with 17 bases between. The CDR3 is 16 amino acids. Germline-derived CDR1 and CDR2 are SGHRS and YFSETQ. CDR3 amino acids: CASSLAPGGVSTEAFF. CDR3 DNA sequence: TGCGCCAGCAGCTTGGCCCCGGGGGGGGTGTCGACTGAAGCTTTCTTT.

This chain joins TRBV18 and TRBJ2-7, with TRBD1 matching 10 bases. The trim removed 5 bases at V and 7 bases at J, leaving 11 bases unmatched. The CDR3 runs 15 residues. CDR1 KGHSH and CDR2 LQKENI come from the germline V gene. The CDR3 region has the DNA TGTGCCAGCTCATCCACCGGGACAGGGGCGCGGGAGCAGTACTTC. Protein sequence: CASSSTGTGAREQYF.

The chain is built from TRBV7-9 and TRBJ2-5; TRBD2 agrees at 11 bases. Trimming at V came to 1 base and at J to 1 base, leaving 5 bases not matched to a gene. The CDR3 runs 17 residues. Germline V CDR1 and CDR2: SEHNR, FQNEAQ (reference sequence). As DNA, the CDR3 is TGTGCCAGCAGCTTAGTAGGGACTAGCGGCCTCCAAGAGACCCAGTACTTC. The encoded protein is CASSLVGTSGLQETQYF.

The chain combines TRBV30 with TRBJ1-3, with 7 bases fitting TRBD1. V lost 3 bases and J lost 0; bases outside the gene matches: 8. Germline V gene data show CDR1 as GTSNPN and CDR2 as SVGIG (reference sequence). The CDR3 consists of 16 residues. In DNA form, the CDR3 reads TGTGCCTGGAGCAAAATGGGACAGATCTCTGGAAACACCATATATTTT. Its protein product is CAWSKMGQISGNTIYF.

This sequence joins TRBV28 and TRBJ1-5, with D maybe TRBD1 (6 bases). The CDR3 sequence is 16 residues long. The V gene lost 6 bases and the J gene lost 9 bases, with 24 bases spanning the gap. Germline-derived CDR1 and CDR2 are MDHEN and SYDVKM. This CDR3 reads CASSDRGQGTFLPQHF. Written as DNA, the CDR3 is TGTGCCAGCAGCGACCGAGGGCAGGGGACCTTTTTGCCCCAGCATTTT.